These 3 T cell receptor beta chains came from one sample sequenced in a study of OX40 agonist ivuxolimab in advanced cancers. The assay was immunoSEQ multiplex PCR, and TCRdb's table has in-frame clones only and misses some. The table shows about 94,000 clones, with around nine tenths occurring only once. Sequenced here: CD4+ or CD8+ T cells sorted from blood, sampled in a trial of the OX40 agonist ivuxolimab. These receptor sequences come from an adult with an advanced solid tumor such as melanoma, head and neck, liver or kidney cancer.

The chain is built from TRBV7-2 and TRBJ2-7, with no clear D. With 1 base removed from V and 7 bases from J, the gap between germline ends came to 8 bases. The length of the CDR3 is 12 residues. CDR1 and CDR2 (germline): SGHTA, FQGNSA. CDR3 bases: TGTGCCAGCAGCTTAGGGCCGAGAGAGCAGTACTTC. Protein product: CASSLGPREQYF.

The chain links TRBV6-1 to TRBJ2-1, with 8 bases lining up with TRBD1. The J segment lost 3 bases and the V segment lost 7 bases, leaving 8 bases of the junction unmatched. Germline lookup yields CDR1 MNHNS and CDR2 SASEGT. The CDR3 extends over 15 amino acids. CDR3 sequence reads: CASIQTGGLYNEQFF. CDR3 in DNA: TGTGCCAGCATCCAAACAGGGGGGCTCTACAATGAGCAGTTCTTC.

The chain uses TRBV5-1 and TRBJ1-3; D not certain. The CDR3 has 16 amino acids. Trimming stripped 1 base from V and 5 bases from J, with 16 bases between. Germline lookup yields CDR1 SGHRS and CDR2 YFSETQ. CDR3 sequence (DNA): TGCGCCAGCAGCTTGAATGGCGGTAGCGTTAGAAACACCATATATTTT. Protein: CASSLNGGSVRNTIYF. The whole variable domain, remainder taken from reference TRBV5-1 and TRBJ1-3, is KAGVTQTPRYLIKTRGQQVTLSCSPISGHRSVSWYQQTPGQGLQFLFEYFSETQRNKGNFPGRFSGRQFSNSRSEMNVSTLELGDSALYLCASSLNGGSVRNTIYFGEGSWLTVV.